These 28 T cell receptor beta chains were sequenced from one sample in a study of response to subunit inactivated influenza vaccine. TCRdb called the RT-PCR reads again in MiXCR, with one record for every CDR3 protein. The data contain approximately 530,000 distinct CDR3 sequences, around 8% of them singletons. The specimen was PBMCs from blood, collected less than 30 months after vaccination. The receptors stem from a man between 45 and 75 years old who received an inactivated influenza vaccine.

This clonotype was recorded at least ten times. The chain has TRBV19 and TRBJ2-5; D is unclear. CDR1 LNHDA and CDR2 SQIVND come from the germline V gene (reference sequence). Trimming stripped 4 bases from V and 5 bases from J, with 14 bases between. The CDR3 extends over 14 amino acids. CDR3 nucleotides: TGTGCCAGTAGTACTCGGAGCCTCGGGGAGACCCAGTACTTC. This translates into CASSTRSLGETQYF.

This clonotype came up a few times. The gene calls are TRBV7-9 and TRBJ2-5, with TRBD1 as a possible D gene (6 bases). Trimming left V 7 bases short and J 5 bases short, with 17 bases between. Per the germline V gene, CDR1 is SEHNR and CDR2 is FQNEAQ (reference sequence). This CDR3 contains 14 residues. The CDR3 nucleotides are TGTGCCAGCAACCGTGGGGGCGCTCAGGAGACCCAGTACTTC. Amino acid sequence: CASNRGGAQETQYF.

Here the CDR3 reads CASRPGGWGEQYF. CDR3 DNA: TGTGCCAGCAGACCTGGGGGTTGGGGGGAGCAGTACTTC. The chain has TRBV28 and TRBJ2-7; D is tentatively TRBD1 or TRBD2 (5 bases each). Germline V lookup: CDR1 MDHEN, CDR2 SYDVKM. The CDR3 runs 13 residues. V was clipped by 6 bases and J by 7 bases, with 16 bases between them.

This clonotype was observed a few times. This rearrangement joins TRBV28 to TRBJ2-3; D possibly corresponds to TRBD1 (6 bases). The CDR3 is 18 amino acids. Germline values: CDR1 MDHEN, CDR2 SYDVKM. The germline V and J ends were trimmed by 3 bases and 7 bases, with 26 bases remaining between them. CDR3 amino acids: CASSFSQGRDSAQNTQYF. The CDR3 DNA sequence: TGTGCCAGCAGTTTTTCCCAGGGGCGAGACAGCGCACAGAATACGCAGTATTTT.

This clonotype was found a few times. The chain has TRBV28 and TRBJ2-1; the match to TRBD2 covers 9 bases. The CDR3 has 14 residues. Germline V gene sequence: CDR1 MDHEN, CDR2 SYDVKM. After removal of 7 bases from V and 6 bases from J, the junction contained 7 bases not matched to a gene. In DNA, the CDR3 is TGTGCCAGCAAAGGCGGGGGGGGGCCCAATGAGCAGTTCTTC. Translation: CASKGGGGPNEQFF.

This clonotype was observed a few times. The chain recombines TRBV28 with TRBJ2-1; 10 bases are shared with TRBD1. Germline CDR1 and CDR2: MDHEN and SYDVKM. The CDR3 consists of 17 residues. V shed 4 bases and J 8 bases; nucleotides not matched to a gene: 14. The CDR3 nucleotides read TGTGCCAGCAGTTCATTTACCGGGACAGGGGACTTTCATGAGCAGTTCTTC. Translation gives CASSSFTGTGDFHEQFF. Using reference TRBV28 and TRBJ2-1 for the parts outside the CDR3, the full variable domain is DVKVTQSSRYLVKRTGEKVFLECVQDMDHENMFWYRQDPGLGLRLIYFSYDVKMKEKGDIPEGYSVSREKKERFSLILESASTNQTSMYLCASSSFTGTGDFHEQFFGPGTRLTVL.

This clonotype was found many times. V is TRBV12-3 or TRBV12-4 and J is TRBJ1-5; 9 bases are shared with TRBD1. V lost 4 bases to trimming and J lost 6 bases; unmatched junction nucleotides: 10. The CDR3 sequence is 16 residues long. DNA for the CDR3: TGTGCCAGCAGTTCCTCTACAGGGGGCCGGTCTCAGCCCCAGCATTTT. Residues: CASSSSTGGRSQPQHF.

The table lists this clonotype with a few counts. The chain couples TRBV12-3 or TRBV12-4 to TRBJ2-2; a weak D match, TRBD2 (6 bases). This CDR3 is 18 amino acids long. V gave up 6 bases and J gave up 7 bases, with 27 bases separating them. CDR3 protein: CASSTQRSGLPANGELFF. Here the CDR3 DNA reads TGTGCCAGCAGCACGCAAAGATCGGGACTGCCAGCAAACGGGGAGCTGTTTTTT.

This clonotype was recorded many times. This rearrangement joins TRBV12-3 or TRBV12-4 to TRBJ1-2; tentative D call: TRBD1 (5 bases). V was trimmed by 1 base and J by 4 bases, leaving 10 bases between them. The CDR3 has 14 residues. CDR3 coding DNA: TGTGCCAGCAGTTTAGAGGGGTCTGTCTATGGCTACACCTTC. Its translation is CASSLEGSVYGYTF.

This clonotype was recorded many times. This rearrangement joins TRBV6-4 to TRBJ2-1; D is unresolved. The CDR3 loop spans 15 amino acids. With 3 bases removed from V and 0 bases from J, the gap between germline ends came to 9 bases. The germline gives CDR1 MRHNA, CDR2 SNTAGT. CDR3 region: CASSEWASSYNEQFF. The CDR3 DNA sequence: TGTGCCAGCAGTGAATGGGCTAGCTCCTACAATGAGCAGTTCTTC.

This clonotype was counted a few times. The chain joins TRBV7-2 to TRBJ2-3; the match to TRBD1 covers 7 bases. With 4 bases clipped from V and 2 bases from J, the junction kept 9 bases outside the gene matches. Germline lookup yields CDR1 SGHTA and CDR2 FQGNSA. This CDR3 has 16 amino acids. In nucleotides, the CDR3 is TGTGCCAGCAGCTCCGGCCAGACAGGGAACACAGATACGCAGTATTTT. Translated: CASSSGQTGNTDTQYF. The complete variable domain, with remaining parts taken from reference TRBV7-2 and TRBJ2-3, reads GAGVSQSPSNKVTEKGKDVELRCDPISGHTALYWYRQSLGQGLEFLIYFQGNSAPDKSGLPSDRFSAERTGGSVSTLTIQRTQQEDSAVYLCASSSGQTGNTDTQYFGPGTRLTVL.

This clonotype was detected many times. The chain has TRBV3-1 and TRBJ2-7; the D is unclear. The germline gives CDR1 LGHDT, CDR2 YNNKEL (reference sequence). The CDR3 is 12 amino acids. Trimming took 4 bases from V and 8 from J, leaving 12 bases between them. CDR3: CASSPPYGQQYF. The CDR3 bases are TGTGCCAGCAGCCCCCCTTACGGACAGCAGTACTTC.

The rearrangement uses TRBV11-2 and TRBJ2-2; D gene ambiguous. Germline lookup yields CDR1 SGHAT and CDR2 FQNNGV. Trimming took 5 bases from V and 5 from J, leaving 12 bases between them. CDR3 length: 14 amino acids. The CDR3 DNA is TGTGCCAGCAGCACGCCGGCTAGTACCGGGGAGCTGTTTTTT. Protein sequence: CASSTPASTGELFF. The full variable domain, with the rest looked up from reference TRBV11-2 and TRBJ2-2, is EAGVAQSPRYKIIEKRQSVAFWCNPISGHATLYWYQQILGQGPKLLIQFQNNGVVDDSQLPKDRFSAERLKGVDSTLKIQPAKLEDSAVYLCASSTPASTGELFFGEGSRLTVL.

The rearrangement joins TRBV5-1 to TRBJ1-2; 10 positions agree with TRBD1. The germline V gene encodes CDR1 SGHRS and CDR2 YFSETQ. This CDR3 contains 18 residues. V lost 4 bases and J lost 4; bases outside the gene matches: 16. CDR3 nucleotides: TGCGCCAGCAGCCCAAGAGGACAGGGGGACTTACTACTCTATGGCTACACCTTC. Its translation is CASSPRGQGDLLLYGYTF.

This chain joins TRBV9 and TRBJ2-7, with D possibly matching TRBD2 (5 bases). V lost 7 bases and J lost 0, with 14 bases in between. CDR1 is SGDLS, CDR2 YYNGEE, per germline. The CDR3 length is 14 residues. The CDR3 sequence is CASGGSHSSYEQYF. The CDR3 nucleotides read TGTGCCAGCGGAGGTAGCCACAGCTCCTACGAGCAGTACTTC.

This clonotype was seen repeatedly, ten times or more. The chain joins TRBV6-1 to TRBJ2-5; unclear D gene. CDR3 length: 15 residues. The V gene lost 5 bases and the J gene lost 0 bases, with 13 bases spanning the gap. CDR1 MNHNS and CDR2 SASEGT come from the germline V gene. The CDR3 sequence is CASSPPLGYQETQYF. Written as DNA, the CDR3 is TGTGCCAGCAGTCCGCCTTTGGGGTACCAAGAGACCCAGTACTTC.

The chain carries TRBV18 and TRBJ2-1; 13 nucleotides align to TRBD2. In germline, CDR1 is KGHSH, CDR2 LQKENI. V was clipped by 3 bases and J by 6 bases; unmatched bases: 5. The CDR3 spans 16 residues. CDR3 in amino acids: CASSPGLAGVGNEQFF. The CDR3 DNA reads as TGTGCCAGCTCACCCGGACTAGCGGGAGTTGGCAATGAGCAGTTCTTC.

The chain uses TRBV29-1 and TRBJ2-5; the D gene could be TRBD1 or TRBD2 (5 bases each). CDR1 SQVTM and CDR2 ANQGSEA come from the germline V gene. CDR3 length: 13 residues. Between the trimmed V and J ends, which lost 5 bases and 5 bases, there was a span of 15 bases. CDR3 sequence (DNA): TGCAGCGTTTCCTCGGGACGGACGGAGACCCAGTACTTC. Translated: CSVSSGRTETQYF. Variable domain in full (rest from reference TRBV29-1 and TRBJ2-5): SAVISQKPSRDICQRGTSLTIQCQVDSQVTMMFWYRQQPGQSLTLIATANQGSEATYESGFVIDKFPISRPNLTFSTLTVSNMSPEDSSIYLCSVSSGRTETQYFGPGTRLLVL.

This clonotype has just a few counts. The V and J genes are TRBV21-1 and TRBJ2-7; TRBD1 reflects the table's D call only, with no check against the DNA. TRBV21-1 counts as a pseudogene. The CDR3 covers 17 residues. The CDR3 DNA sequence: TGTGCCAGCAGCACTCACGTTCCGGGACAGGGATACTACGAGCAGTACTTC. It encodes CASSTHVPGQGYYEQYF.

The chain is built from TRBV7-2 and TRBJ1-2; D call uncertain. V shed 2 bases and J shed 0 bases, with 10 bases lying between them. This CDR3 is 15 amino acids long. CDR1 and CDR2 (germline): SGHTA, FQGNSA. The CDR3 spells CASSLRRASNYGYTF. In DNA, the CDR3 is TGTGCCAGCAGCTTAAGGAGGGCATCTAACTATGGCTACACCTTC.

This clonotype occurred a few times. The V gene is TRBV7-8, the J gene TRBJ1-5; D is uncertain. The CDR3 contains 15 residues. The germline CDR1 and CDR2 sequences are SGHVS and FQNEAQ. Trimming took off 2 bases at V and 3 bases at J, with 11 bases between the two ends. CDR3 sequence: CASSLNRANNQPQHF. CDR3 nucleotides: TGTGCCAGCAGCTTAAATCGAGCTAACAATCAGCCCCAGCATTTT.

Notes on this clonotype: Mismatch with germline at one junction end may stem from a read error. J is TRBJ2-1 and V is TRBV19; D is possibly TRBD2 (6 bases). Germline V gives CDR1 LNHDA, CDR2 SQIVND (reference sequence). CDR3 length: 17 residues. As DNA, the CDR3 is TGTGCCAGTAGGATAGGGCGGGATTCGGATTCCTACAATGAGCAGTTCTTC. As protein: CASRIGRDSDSYNEQFF.

The chain is built from TRBV28 and TRBJ2-5; D is ambiguous. V was cut by 7 bases and J by 5 bases, with 20 bases left in between. Germline V CDR1 and CDR2: MDHEN, SYDVKM. This CDR3 contains 15 residues. Here the CDR3 DNA reads TGTGCCAGCAACCCCGGCTCAGTCTCCCGGGAGACCCAGTACTTC. It is translated as CASNPGSVSRETQYF. Variable domain in full (rest from reference TRBV28 and TRBJ2-5): DVKVTQSSRYLVKRTGEKVFLECVQDMDHENMFWYRQDPGLGLRLIYFSYDVKMKEKGDIPEGYSVSREKKERFSLILESASTNQTSMYLCASNPGSVSRETQYFGPGTRLLVL.

This clonotype was detected a few times. CDR3: CASSFTGTGTYEQYF. The DNA of the CDR3 is TGTGCCAGCAGTTTTACCGGGACAGGGACCTACGAGCAGTACTTC. The chain has TRBV7-2 and TRBJ2-7; 9 positions match TRBD1. CDR3 length: 15 residues. Germline-derived CDR1 and CDR2 are SGHTA and FQGNSA. J lost 2 bases, V lost 6 bases, and 8 bases had no gene match. Full variable domain (outside the CDR3, taken from reference TRBV7-2 and TRBJ2-7): GAGVSQSPSNKVTEKGKDVELRCDPISGHTALYWYRQSLGQGLEFLIYFQGNSAPDKSGLPSDRFSAERTGGSVSTLTIQRTQQEDSAVYLCASSFTGTGTYEQYFGPGTRLTVT.

This clonotype has only a few counts. The J gene is TRBJ1-2, the V gene TRBV5-1; no definite D call. The CDR3 has 14 residues. CDR1 SGHRS and CDR2 YFSETQ come from the germline V gene. The V gene lost 0 bases and the J gene lost 7 bases, with 13 bases spanning the gap. As DNA, the CDR3 is TGCGCCAGCAGCTTGGACCGCACCGCGGCTGGCTACACCTTC. This sequence encodes CASSLDRTAAGYTF.

This clonotype came up many times. V usage is TRBV5-1 and J usage is TRBJ2-3; 9 positions match TRBD1. J gave up 5 bases and V 3 bases, and 4 bases lay outside the gene matches. The CDR3 contains 14 residues. Per germline, CDR1 SGHRS and CDR2 YFSETQ. CDR3 region: CASSYTGGEDTQYF. As DNA, the CDR3 is TGCGCCAGCAGCTATACAGGGGGCGAAGATACGCAGTATTTT.

In this sample, this clonotype turned up many times. This chain links TRBV7-2 with TRBJ2-1; no definite D call. The CDR3 has 12 residues. The germline V and J ends were trimmed by 4 bases and 7 bases, with 8 bases remaining between them. Germline V gene lookup returns CDR1 SGHTA and CDR2 FQGNSA. The CDR3 region has the DNA TGTGCCAGCAGCTCAGGTGCGAATGAGCAGTTCTTC. Translation: CASSSGANEQFF.

The genes are TRBV12-3 or TRBV12-4 and TRBJ1-6; TRBD1 is a possible D gene (6 bases). This CDR3 is built from 16 residues. The germline V and J ends were trimmed by 4 bases and 0 bases, with 10 bases remaining between them. CDR3 region: CASSSGQSSYNSPLHF. The CDR3 DNA is TGTGCCAGCAGTTCCGGACAGAGCTCCTATAATTCACCCCTCCACTTT.